The present entry profiles one TCR beta chain with its context. Ages ranged from 18 to 89 years, with residence in around 24 US areas. Clinical history as reported by participants underpinned cohort assignment. Two consecutive negative NP/OP PCR tests, clearance, or resolved symptoms defined Cohort 3 recovery. V shed 9 bases, J shed 12 bases, and the junction held 12 bases outside the gene matches. CDR1 and CDR2 (germline): SGHNT, YYREEE (reference sequence). CDR3 size: 12 residues. This sample is part of a study of blood T cell repertoires in COVID-19. Across the study: T cells, B-cell-depleted T cells, or PBMCs provided the cDNA or gDNA that served as material.

Produced via immunoSEQ multiplex PCR; TCRdb's table is partial and in-frame only. The sample shows about 270,000 clones, 86% of them seen only once. The sequence derives from a man aged 18 to 30 who had recovered from COVID-19. Sequenced input: PBMCs or T cells enriched from blood (not recorded which). V gene TRBV5-4 combines with J gene TRBJ1-2; 9 nucleotides line up with TRBD1. CDR3 in DNA: TGTGCCATTCCGGGACAGGGAAAGGTAGACACCTTC. Translated, it gives CAIPGQGKVDTF.